The text below deals with one T cell receptor beta chain. Antigen: not known. Genomic DNA served as the source from which two-round multiplex PCR generated TCR beta CDR3 amplicons. Round one of PCR was performed, and it used primers specific to each TRBV and TRBJ gene. A second round of PCR was carried out using universal primers. A single record per CDR3 protein comes from TCRdb applying MiXCR to the multiplex PCR reads. The sample holds tens of thousands of distinct CDR3 sequences, 46% seen once. Germline CDR1 and CDR2: MGHRA and YSYEKL. V was pared by 0 bases and J by 4 bases, with 13 bases between. This CDR3 contains 17 residues. The data are from a study of prognosis after radiotherapy for stage I lung cancer. Sample collection consisted of six milliliters of peripheral blood drawn at each of two time points. The study's findings and limits: Tumor specificity was not determined for the expanded TCR clones. The median unique TCR clone count dropped from roughly 9,300 to 7,200 after stereotactic body radiation therapy.

This specimen was PBMCs, taken before or after stereotactic body radiation therapy (not recorded which). The source is a donor aged 50 or older with non-small cell lung cancer. The gene calls are TRBV4-1 and TRBJ1-6, with D possibly matching TRBD1 (6 bases). In DNA, the CDR3 is TGCGCCAGCAGCCAAGATCCAACAGGGAGATATAATTCACCCCTCCACTTT. This gives the protein CASSQDPTGRYNSPLHF.